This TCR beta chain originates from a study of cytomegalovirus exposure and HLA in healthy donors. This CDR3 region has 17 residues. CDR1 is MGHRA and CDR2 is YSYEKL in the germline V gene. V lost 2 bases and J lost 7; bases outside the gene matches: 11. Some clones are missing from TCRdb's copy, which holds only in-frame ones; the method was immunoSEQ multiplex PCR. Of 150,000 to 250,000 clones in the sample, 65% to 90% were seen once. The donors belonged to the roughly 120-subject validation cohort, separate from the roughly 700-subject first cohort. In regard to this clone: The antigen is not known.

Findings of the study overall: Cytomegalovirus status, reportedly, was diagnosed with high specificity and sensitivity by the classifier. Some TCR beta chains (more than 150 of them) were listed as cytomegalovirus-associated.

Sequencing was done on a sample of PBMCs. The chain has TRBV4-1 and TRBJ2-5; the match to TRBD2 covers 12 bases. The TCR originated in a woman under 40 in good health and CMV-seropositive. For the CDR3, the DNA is TGCGCCAGCAGCCAAACGACTAGCGGGAGTTCCGGGGGGACCCAGTACTTC. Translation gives CASSQTTSGSSGGTQYF.